A single sample is the source of the 3 T cell receptor beta chains below, sequenced in a study of blood T cell repertoires in COVID-19. Generated by immunoSEQ multiplex PCR, the TCRdb table keeps only in-frame clones and is missing some. The sample contains almost 250,000 clones, roughly 88% of which appear only once. The sequenced sample consisted of peripheral blood. The receptor source for this set is an elderly woman with COVID-19, enrolled during active disease.

V and J are TRBV7-2 and TRBJ1-2; D remains ambiguous. This CDR3 has 15 amino acids. Trimming cost V 1 base and J 2 bases, with 11 bases left between them. Germline V gene sequence: CDR1 SGHTA, CDR2 FQGNSA. CDR3 nucleotide sequence: TGTGCCAGCAGCTTAGTATCCCGGGGAAACTATGGCTACACCTTC. Amino acids: CASSLVSRGNYGYTF.

Worth noting for this clone: Within the sample, other DNA sequences also encode this same CDR3. This sequence joins TRBV5-6 and TRBJ1-3; D is ambiguous. Looked up from germline, CDR1 is SGHDT and CDR2 is YYEEEE. Trimming took 0 bases from V and 0 from J, leaving 10 bases between them. CDR3 length: 16 amino acids. The DNA for the CDR3 is TGTGCCAGCAGCTTGGGGCAGATTTACTCTGGAAACACCATATATTTT. Translation: CASSLGQIYSGNTIYF.

The rearrangement links TRBV11-3 to TRBJ1-3; TRBD1 agrees at 9 bases. Germline trimming cut 4 bases from V and 7 bases from J; bases unmatched to any gene: 8. Germline V gene data show CDR1 as SGHNT and CDR2 as YENEEA. CDR3 length: 15 residues. CDR3 nucleotide sequence: TGTGCCAGCAGCTCTGGGTACGGGACAGGGAACACCATATATTTT. This encodes CASSSGYGTGNTIYF.